Following are 7 T cell receptor beta chains from one sample sequenced in a study of cytomegalovirus exposure and HLA in healthy donors. Libraries were prepared by immunoSEQ multiplex PCR; TCRdb keeps only in-frame clonotypes and omits some of them. This table holds approximately 82,000 clones, roughly 95% found once. Sequencing was carried out using PBMCs. These receptors all stem from a woman between 18 and 29 years old in good health and CMV-seronegative.

CDR3 coding DNA: TGTGCCAGCAGCCCCGGGACAGGGAACACCGGGGAGCTGTTTTTT. Residues: CASSPGTGNTGELFF. V gene TRBV7-7 combines with J gene TRBJ2-2, with 8 positions matching TRBD1. The ends lost 5 bases at V and 1 base at J; junction bases unmatched: 3. This CDR3 region has 15 residues. Germline CDR1 reads SSHAT; CDR2 reads FNYEAQ (reference sequence).

This chain uses TRBV19 with TRBJ2-7, with D possibly being TRBD2 (6 bases). The CDR3 length is 14 residues. The germline V gene has CDR1 LNHDA and CDR2 SQIVND (reference sequence). V was clipped by 7 bases and J by 1 base, with 14 bases between them. CDR3 sequence: CASKGQGLSYEQYF. As DNA, the CDR3 is TGTGCCAGTAAAGGCCAGGGACTTTCCTACGAGCAGTACTTC.

CDR3 nucleotide sequence: TGTGCCAGCTCACTTAGGACAGGGAATTTTGCATACGAGCAGTACTTC. Protein product: CASSLRTGNFAYEQYF. This chain links TRBV18 with TRBJ2-7; 8 positions match TRBD1. Trimming at V came to 4 bases and at J to 4 bases, leaving 12 bases not matched to a gene. This CDR3 has 16 amino acids. Germline lookup yields CDR1 KGHSH and CDR2 LQKENI.

This CDR3 is CASRPPSVTYNEQFF. As DNA, the CDR3 is TGTGCCAGCAGACCTCCTAGCGTAACCTACAATGAGCAGTTCTTC. The gene calls are TRBV28 and TRBJ2-1; tentative D call: TRBD2 (6 bases). Germline lookup yields CDR1 MDHEN and CDR2 SYDVKM. V lost 6 bases to trimming and J lost 2 bases, with 14 bases between them. The CDR3 is made up of 15 amino acids.

This clone was picked up one time. V and J are TRBV18 and TRBJ2-7; the D gene is possibly TRBD1 (6 bases). Per the germline V gene, CDR1 is KGHSH and CDR2 is LQKENI. The CDR3 loop spans 12 amino acids. V dropped 4 bases and J dropped 6 bases, with 10 bases sitting between them. CDR3 sequence (DNA): TGTGCCAGCTCACAAGGACAGCCCGAGCAGTACTTC. This translates into CASSQGQPEQYF.

V gene TRBV4-3 combines with J gene TRBJ2-7; TRBD2 agrees at 7 bases. This CDR3 region has 16 residues. CDR1 is LGHNA and CDR2 is YSLEER in the germline V gene. Germline trimming cut 4 bases from V and 4 bases from J; bases unmatched to any gene: 13. CDR3 amino acids: CASSRDYGRRVYEQYF. DNA for the CDR3: TGCGCCAGCAGCCGGGACTATGGTCGGAGGGTGTACGAGCAGTACTTC.

This chain connects TRBV14 to TRBJ1-1; TRBD1 matches 7 bases. This CDR3 is 16 amino acids long. The trim removed 3 bases at V and 1 base at J, leaving 8 bases unmatched. The germline CDR1 and CDR2 sequences are SGHDN and FVKESK. In nucleotides, the CDR3 is TGTGCCAGCAGCCACCTGACAGGGCGATCGAACACTGAAGCTTTCTTT. Its translation: CASSHLTGRSNTEAFF. The complete variable domain, with remaining parts taken from reference TRBV14 and TRBJ1-1, reads EAGVTQFPSHSVIEKGQTVTLRCDPISGHDNLYWYRRVMGKEIKFLLHFVKESKQDESGMPNNRFLAERTGGTYSTLKVQPAELEDSGVYFCASSHLTGRSNTEAFFGQGTRLTVV.